This T cell receptor beta chain was captured by sequencing in a study of blood T cells in healthy people across ages. The V segment lost 6 bases and the J segment 0 bases; nucleotides outside the gene matches: 2. The CDR3 sequence is 13 residues long. Germline CDR1 is DFQATT and CDR2 is SNEGSKA (reference sequence). Alongside a J-beta primer mix, a sample-barcoded 5' primer served in a second PCR lasting 7 to 11 cycles. MiXCR, applied by TCRdb to the 5' RACE reads, yields one record per CDR3 protein. The profile shows about 500,000 distinct CDR3 sequences, under 30% of them singletons. These records were also assigned to another study, of T cells of mothers and their children. That work states: A few mothers and their six children, all healthy Caucasians, donated. Regardless of relatedness, pairs show thymic selection shaping TCR recombination output in a similar manner.

The sample taken for sequencing was blood. The clonotype originates from a boy aged 5-17 years in good health. The rearrangement links TRBV20-1 to TRBJ1-3; 7 bases agree with TRBD1. The CDR3 DNA is TGCAGTGCGACAGGGAACTCTGGAAACACCATATATTTT. It codes for CSATGNSGNTIYF.